A selection of T cell receptor beta chains follows, all from one sample in a study of PD-1 and CTLA-4 blockade in melanoma. This table comes from immunoSEQ multiplex PCR, and its TCRdb copy is limited to in-frame clones, with some not included. The repertoire includes under 20,000 clones, approximately 70% of them detected once, and around an eighth sits in the top ten. The sample was CD8+ T cells from peripheral blood, taken from a patient given anti-PD-1 treatment. These receptors all come from a human donor with melanoma. CDR3s include the opening cysteine and the closing phenylalanine or tryptophan. A D gene is named only where the DNA matches it firmly. Clone size is shown for a subset of rows, as once, few, many or a class of expanded clone.

v_gene	d_gene	j_gene	abundance	CDR3aa	CDR3nt
TRBV29-1	NA	TRBJ1-2	NA	CSVEDEDRETYGYTF	TGCAGCGTTGAAGATGAAGACAGAGAAACCTATGGCTACACCTTC
TRBV14	TRBD1	TRBJ2-7	NA	CASSGTANYEQYF	TGTGCCAGCAGCGGGACAGCTAACTACGAGCAGTACTTC
TRBV19	TRBD1	TRBJ1-1	NA	CASRSQGQGWRDTEAFF	TGTGCCAGTAGGTCCCAAGGACAGGGCTGGAGGGACACTGAAGCTTTCTTT
TRBV27	NA	TRBJ1-5	NA	CASRDPGARQPQHF	TGTGCCAGCAGAGACCCGGGGGCAAGGCAGCCCCAGCATTTT
TRBV4-1	NA	TRBJ1-2	NA	CASNPRAEIYGYTF	TGCGCCAGCAACCCCCGCGCAGAGATCTATGGCTACACCTTC
TRBV10-3	NA	TRBJ1-6	few	CAIRADSYNSPLHF	TGTGCCATCCGAGCGGACTCCTATAATTCACCCCTCCACTTT
TRBV4-1	NA	TRBJ1-2	NA	CASSALGDGYTF	TGCGCCAGCAGCGCCCTGGGGGATGGCTACACCTTC
TRBV3-1/TRBV3-2	NA	TRBJ2-3	NA	CASSQGRGHPGTDTQYF	TGTGCCAGCAGCCAAGGTCGGGGACACCCTGGAACAGATACGCAGTATTTT
TRBV30	NA	TRBJ1-1	NA	CAWSVYSMGAFF	TGTGCCTGGAGTGTATATAGTATGGGAGCTTTCTTT
TRBV4-1	TRBD2	TRBJ2-1	NA	CASSRSGGRGNEQFF	TGCGCCAGCAGCCGTTCGGGGGGGCGAGGCAATGAGCAGTTCTTC
TRBV15	TRBD2	TRBJ2-1	NA	CATSSGGTNEQFF	TGTGCCACCAGCAGCGGGGGGACCAATGAGCAGTTCTTC
TRBV6-1	NA	TRBJ2-3	NA	CASSEATVGSTDTQYF	TGTGCCAGCAGTGAAGCAACTGTGGGGAGCACAGATACGCAGTATTTT
TRBV3-1/TRBV3-2	NA	TRBJ1-3	medium-sized	CASSPLGRAGNTIYF	TGTGCCAGCAGCCCGCTCGGGAGGGCTGGAAACACCATATATTTT
TRBV7-8	TRBD2	TRBJ2-1	few	CASRRTSGRAWYEQFF	TGTGCCAGCAGGCGGACTAGCGGGAGGGCCTGGTATGAGCAGTTCTTC